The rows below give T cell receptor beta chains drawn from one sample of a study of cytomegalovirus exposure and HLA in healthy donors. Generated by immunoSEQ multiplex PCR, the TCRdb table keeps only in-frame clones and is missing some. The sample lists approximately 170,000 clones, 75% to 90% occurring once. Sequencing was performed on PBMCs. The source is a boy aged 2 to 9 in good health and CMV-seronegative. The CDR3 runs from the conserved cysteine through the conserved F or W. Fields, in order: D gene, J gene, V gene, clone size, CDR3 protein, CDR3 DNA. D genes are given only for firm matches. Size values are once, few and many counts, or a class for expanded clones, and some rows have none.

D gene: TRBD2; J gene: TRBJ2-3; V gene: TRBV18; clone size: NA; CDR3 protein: CASSPWERGTDTQYF; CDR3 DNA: TGTGCCAGCTCACCATGGGAGCGGGGTACAGATACGCAGTATTTT
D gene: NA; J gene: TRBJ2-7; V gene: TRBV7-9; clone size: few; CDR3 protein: CASSLEGGDEQYF; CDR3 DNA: TGTGCCAGCAGCTTAGAGGGGGGGGACGAGCAGTACTTC
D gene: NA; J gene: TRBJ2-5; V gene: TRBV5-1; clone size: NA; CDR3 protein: CASSPGVQETQYF; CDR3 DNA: TGCGCCAGCAGTCCCGGGGTCCAAGAGACCCAGTACTTC
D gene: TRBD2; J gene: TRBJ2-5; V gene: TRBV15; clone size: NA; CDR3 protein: CATSNILRGQETQYF; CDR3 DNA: TGTGCCACCAGCAATATCTTGCGGGGGCAAGAGACCCAGTACTTC
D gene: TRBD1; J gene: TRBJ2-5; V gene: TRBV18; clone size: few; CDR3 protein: CASSATSTGGETQYF; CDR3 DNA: TGTGCCAGCTCAGCAACATCGACAGGGGGGGAGACCCAGTACTTC
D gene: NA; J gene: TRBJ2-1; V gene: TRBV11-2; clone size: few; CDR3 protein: CASSWSPSMGNEQFF; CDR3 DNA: TGTGCCAGCAGCTGGAGCCCAAGCATGGGCAATGAGCAGTTCTTC
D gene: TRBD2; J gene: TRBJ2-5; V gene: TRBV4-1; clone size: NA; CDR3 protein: CASSQSASGQVETQYF; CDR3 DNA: TGCGCCAGCAGCCAGTCTGCTAGCGGCCAGGTAGAGACCCAGTACTTC
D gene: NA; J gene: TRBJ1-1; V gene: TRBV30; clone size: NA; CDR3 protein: CAWNAVNTEAFF; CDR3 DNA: TGTGCCTGGAATGCGGTGAACACTGAAGCTTTCTTT
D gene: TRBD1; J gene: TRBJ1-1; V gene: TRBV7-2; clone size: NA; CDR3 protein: CASSPAAGGTEAFF; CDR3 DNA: TGTGCCAGCAGCCCGGCGGCAGGGGGCACTGAAGCTTTCTTT
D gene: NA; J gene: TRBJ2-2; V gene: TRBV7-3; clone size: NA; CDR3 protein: CASSPGLRMNTGELFF; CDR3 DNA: TGTGCCAGCAGCCCGGGACTTCGGATGAACACCGGGGAGCTGTTTTTT
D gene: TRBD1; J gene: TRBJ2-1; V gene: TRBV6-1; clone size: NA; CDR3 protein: CASTRRGQENEQFF; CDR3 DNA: TGTGCCAGCACCCGCAGGGGGCAAGAGAATGAGCAGTTCTTC
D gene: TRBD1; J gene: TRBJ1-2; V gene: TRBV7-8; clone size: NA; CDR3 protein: CASSAQSGQNYGYTF; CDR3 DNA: TGTGCCAGCAGCGCACAGTCGGGACAGAACTATGGCTACACCTTC
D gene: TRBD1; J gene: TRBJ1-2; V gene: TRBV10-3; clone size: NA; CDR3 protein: CAISDRQGGNYGYTF; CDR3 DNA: TGTGCCATCAGTGATCGGCAGGGGGGTAACTATGGCTACACCTTC
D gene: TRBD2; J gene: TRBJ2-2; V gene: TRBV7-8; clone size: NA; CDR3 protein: CASSHGTNPRAAGELFF; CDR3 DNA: TGTGCCAGCAGCCATGGGACTAACCCACGCGCGGCCGGGGAGCTGTTTTTT
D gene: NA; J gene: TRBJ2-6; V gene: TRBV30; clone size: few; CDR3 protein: CAWREQGPPGANVLTF; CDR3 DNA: TGTGCCTGGAGAGAGCAGGGCCCCCCTGGGGCCAACGTCCTGACTTTC
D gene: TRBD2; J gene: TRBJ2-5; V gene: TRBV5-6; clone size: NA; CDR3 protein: CASSWTGLAGVETQYF; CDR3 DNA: TGTGCCAGCAGCTGGACGGGACTAGCGGGAGTAGAGACCCAGTACTTC
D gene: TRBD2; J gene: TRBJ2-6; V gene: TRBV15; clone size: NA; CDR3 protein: CATSRDWRGVIAGGQKGGANVLTF; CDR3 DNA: TGTGCCACCAGCAGAGATTGGCGGGGAGTGATAGCGGGGGGTCAGAAGGGAGGGGCCAACGTCCTGACTTTC
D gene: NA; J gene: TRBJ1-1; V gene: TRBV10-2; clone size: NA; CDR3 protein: CASSDASGLWDTEAFF; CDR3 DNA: TGCGCCAGCAGTGATGCGTCAGGGCTATGGGACACTGAAGCTTTCTTT
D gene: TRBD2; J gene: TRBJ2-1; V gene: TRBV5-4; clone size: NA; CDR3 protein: CASSRGLAGSRYQGEQFF; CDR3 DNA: TGTGCCAGCAGCAGAGGACTAGCGGGATCAAGGTACCAAGGTGAGCAGTTCTTC
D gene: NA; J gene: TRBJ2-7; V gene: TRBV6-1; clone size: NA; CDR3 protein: CASSEDRNWEQYF; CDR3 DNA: TGTGCCAGCAGTGAAGACAGAAACTGGGAGCAGTACTTC
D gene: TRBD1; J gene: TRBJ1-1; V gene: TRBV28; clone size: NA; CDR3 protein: CASSPPGQKNTEAFF; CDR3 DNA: TGTGCCAGCAGCCCGCCGGGACAGAAAAACACTGAAGCTTTCTTT
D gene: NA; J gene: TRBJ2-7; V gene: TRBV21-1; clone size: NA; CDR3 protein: CASSRRTSGSVEQYF; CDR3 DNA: TGTGCCAGCAGCAGAAGGACTAGCGGGTCGGTCGAGCAGTACTTC
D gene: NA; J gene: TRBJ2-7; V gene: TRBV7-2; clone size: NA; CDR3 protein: CASSFPVPFYEQYF; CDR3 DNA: TGTGCCAGCAGCTTCCCCGTCCCCTTCTACGAGCAGTACTTC
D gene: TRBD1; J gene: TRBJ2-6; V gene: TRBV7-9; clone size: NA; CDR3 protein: CASSFNRGLTGANVLTF; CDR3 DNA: TGTGCCAGCAGCTTTAACAGGGGGCTCACGGGGGCCAACGTCCTGACTTTC
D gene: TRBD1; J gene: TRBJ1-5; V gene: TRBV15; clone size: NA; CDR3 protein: CATSPGQGGNQPQHF; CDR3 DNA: TGTGCCACCAGCCCGGGACAGGGTGGCAATCAGCCCCAGCATTTT
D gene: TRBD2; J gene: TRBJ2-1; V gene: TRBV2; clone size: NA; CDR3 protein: CASSATSGTYNEQFF; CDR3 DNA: TGTGCCAGCAGCGCAACTAGCGGGACCTACAATGAGCAGTTCTTC
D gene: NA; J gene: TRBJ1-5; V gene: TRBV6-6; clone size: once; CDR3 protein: CASSRDSSAGQPQHF; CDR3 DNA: TGTGCCAGCAGCCGGGACTCTTCGGCGGGTCAGCCCCAGCATTTT
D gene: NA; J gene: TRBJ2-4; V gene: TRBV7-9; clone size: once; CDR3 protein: CASSLEHRENIQYF; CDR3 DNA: TGTGCCAGCAGCTTAGAACACAGGGAAAACATTCAGTACTTC
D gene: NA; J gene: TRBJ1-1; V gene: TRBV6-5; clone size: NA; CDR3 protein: CASSYSGRGEGTEAFF; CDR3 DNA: TGTGCCAGCAGTTACTCCGGCCGGGGGGAGGGCACTGAAGCTTTCTTT
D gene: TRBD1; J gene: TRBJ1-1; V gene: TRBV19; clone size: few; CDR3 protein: CASSTHRGSRTEAFF; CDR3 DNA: TGTGCCAGTAGTACTCACAGGGGGAGTCGGACTGAAGCTTTCTTT
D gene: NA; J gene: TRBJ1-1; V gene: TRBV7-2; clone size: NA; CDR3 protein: CASSNTVDTEAFF; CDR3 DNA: TGTGCCAGCAGCAATACGGTAGACACTGAAGCTTTCTTT
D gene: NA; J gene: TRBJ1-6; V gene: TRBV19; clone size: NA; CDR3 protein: CASSPGFGSPLHF; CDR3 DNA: TGTGCCAGTAGTCCGGGGTTTGGATCACCCCTCCACTTT
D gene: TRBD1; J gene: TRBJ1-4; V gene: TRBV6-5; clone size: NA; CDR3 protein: CASSNGQGNEKLFF; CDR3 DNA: TGTGCCAGCAGTAACGGACAGGGGAATGAAAAACTGTTTTTT
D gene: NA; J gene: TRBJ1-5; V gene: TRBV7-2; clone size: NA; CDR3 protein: CASSLSFAQPQHF; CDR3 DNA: TGTGCCAGCAGCTTGAGTTTTGCTCAGCCCCAGCATTTT
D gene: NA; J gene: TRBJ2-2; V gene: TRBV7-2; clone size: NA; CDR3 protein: CASSLRRQLSNTGELFF; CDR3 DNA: TGTGCCAGCAGCTTAAGGAGACAGCTCTCGAACACCGGGGAGCTGTTTTTT
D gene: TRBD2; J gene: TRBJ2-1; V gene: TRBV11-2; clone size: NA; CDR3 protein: CASSFNGLAGGLNEQFF; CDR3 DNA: TGTGCCAGCAGCTTTAATGGACTAGCGGGAGGACTTAATGAGCAGTTCTTC
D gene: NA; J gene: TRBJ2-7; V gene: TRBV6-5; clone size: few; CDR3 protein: CASRNYRDGGYEQYF; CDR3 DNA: TGTGCCAGCAGAAATTACCGGGACGGGGGCTACGAGCAGTACTTC
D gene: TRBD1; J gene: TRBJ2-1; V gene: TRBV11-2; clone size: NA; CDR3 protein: CASSQPSGTGYNEQFF; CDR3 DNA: TGTGCCAGCAGCCAACCCTCCGGGACAGGTTACAATGAGCAGTTCTTC
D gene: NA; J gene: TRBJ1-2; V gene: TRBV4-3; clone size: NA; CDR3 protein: CASSQGRAWGHGTF; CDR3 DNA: NA
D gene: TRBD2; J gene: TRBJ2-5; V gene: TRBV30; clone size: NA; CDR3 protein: CAWSQGLAGRGETQYF; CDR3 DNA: TGTGCCTGGAGTCAAGGGTTAGCGGGACGGGGGGAGACCCAGTACTTC
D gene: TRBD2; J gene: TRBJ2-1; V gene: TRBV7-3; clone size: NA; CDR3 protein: CASSIPREVSGRGNNEQFF; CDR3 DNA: TGTGCCAGCAGCATCCCCAGAGAGGTTAGCGGGAGGGGAAACAATGAGCAGTTCTTC
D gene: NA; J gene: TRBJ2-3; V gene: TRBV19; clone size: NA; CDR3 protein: CASSITRGSDTQYF; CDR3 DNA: TGTGCCAGTAGTATCACTAGGGGGTCAGATACGCAGTATTTT
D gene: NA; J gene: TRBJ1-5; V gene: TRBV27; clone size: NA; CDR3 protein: CASSPQGNYQPQHF; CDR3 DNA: TGTGCCAGCAGTCCTCAGGGAAATTATCAGCCCCAGCATTTT
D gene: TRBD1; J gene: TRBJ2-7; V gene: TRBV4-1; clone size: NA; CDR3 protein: CASSQLGQKSYEQYF; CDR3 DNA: TGCGCCAGCAGCCAATTGGGACAGAAATCCTACGAGCAGTACTTC
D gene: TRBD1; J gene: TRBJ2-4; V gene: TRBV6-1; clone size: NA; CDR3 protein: CASSETGGNIQYF; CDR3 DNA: TGTGCCAGCAGTGAGACAGGGGGTAACATTCAGTACTTC
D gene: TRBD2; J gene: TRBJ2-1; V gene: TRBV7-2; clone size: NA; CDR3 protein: CASSFAGTSGSWNEQFF; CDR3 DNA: TGTGCCAGCAGCTTTGCCGGGACTAGCGGGAGTTGGAATGAGCAGTTCTTC
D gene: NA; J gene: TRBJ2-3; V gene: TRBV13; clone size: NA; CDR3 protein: CASSSQGEGTDTQYF; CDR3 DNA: TGTGCCAGCAGCTCTCAAGGGGAGGGCACAGATACGCAGTATTTT
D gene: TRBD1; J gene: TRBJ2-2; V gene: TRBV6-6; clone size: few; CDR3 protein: CASSYGQGVDTGELFF; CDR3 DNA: TGTGCCAGCAGTTACGGACAGGGTGTAGACACCGGGGAGCTGTTTTTT
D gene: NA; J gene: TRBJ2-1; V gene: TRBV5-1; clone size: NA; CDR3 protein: CASTVSSYNEQFF; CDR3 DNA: TGCGCCAGCACAGTCAGCTCCTACAATGAGCAGTTCTTC
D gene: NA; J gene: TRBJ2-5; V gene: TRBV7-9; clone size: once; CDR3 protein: CASSYLKLQETQYF; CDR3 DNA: TGTGCCAGCAGCTACCTGAAACTCCAAGAGACCCAGTACTTC
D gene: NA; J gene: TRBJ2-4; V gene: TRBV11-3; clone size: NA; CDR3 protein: CASSFSQRRLKNIQYF; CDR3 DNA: TGTGCCAGCAGCTTCTCCCAACGGCGGTTGAAAAACATTCAGTACTTC
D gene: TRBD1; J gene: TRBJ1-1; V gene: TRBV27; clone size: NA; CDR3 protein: CASSLSWTGNTEAFF; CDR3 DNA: TGTGCCAGCAGTTTATCTTGGACAGGGAACACTGAAGCTTTCTTT
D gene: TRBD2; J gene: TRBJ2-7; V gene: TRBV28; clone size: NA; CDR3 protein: CASSMRLAGDYEQYF; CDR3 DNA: TGTGCCAGCAGCATGAGACTAGCGGGGGACTACGAGCAGTACTTC
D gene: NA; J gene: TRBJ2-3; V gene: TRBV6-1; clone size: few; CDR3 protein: CASSELATADTQYF; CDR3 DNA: TGTGCCAGCAGTGAACTAGCGACCGCAGATACGCAGTATTTT
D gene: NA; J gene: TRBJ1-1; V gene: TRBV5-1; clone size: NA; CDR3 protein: CASSLLPPGTEAFF; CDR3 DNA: TGCGCCAGCAGCTTGCTCCCTCCGGGCACTGAAGCTTTCTTT